The entry that follows covers one TCR beta chain sequence. Its antigen remains unidentified. Germline V gene sequence: CDR1 SGHNT, CDR2 YYREEE (reference sequence). Trimming pared 4 bases from V and 7 bases from J, leaving 9 bases between. The CDR3 runs 12 residues. The sample is drawn from a study of cytomegalovirus exposure and HLA in healthy donors. General study findings and limits: Listed as cytomegalovirus-associated were around 160 TCR beta chains. Some segments of the V type, notably TRBV6-2 and TRBV6-3, were excluded as indistinguishable. In a later analysis, TCR beta V- and J-gene trimming was associated with a missense DCLRE1C variant. The records held CMV serostatus as the only immune exposure information.

The PCR used 60 Vbeta and 13 Jbeta primers. Clones were read by immunoSEQ multiplex PCR, and TCRdb kept only the in-frame ones, dropping some. The data contain 150,000 to 200,000 clones, 65% to 90% of them singletons. The specimen was PBMCs. This clonotype was sampled from a woman between 18 and 30 years old in good health and CMV-seronegative. This chain uses TRBV5-4 with TRBJ2-1, with D perhaps matching TRBD1 (6 bases). The CDR3 loop is CASSGTGNEQFF. For the CDR3, the DNA is TGTGCCAGCAGCGGTACAGGGAATGAGCAGTTCTTC.